This entry features one TCR beta chain sequence. Its target is not known. The sample originates from a study of T cell responses to AZD1222 COVID-19 vaccine. Data came from immunoSEQ multiplex PCR; TCRdb stores just in-frame clones and leaves some out. The repertoire has about 140,000 clones, approximately 91% of them found once; the top ten carry less than 2%. This CDR3 has 13 residues. Germline V gives CDR1 KGHSH, CDR2 LQKENI. Germline trimming cut 3 bases from V and 4 bases from J; bases unmatched to any gene: 2. Overall study findings and caveats: Baseline antibody screening turned up just a handful of seropositive AZD1222 recipients. Females outnumbered males among donors, who were mostly white British; clonal diversity was possibly underestimated. Unmutated variant regions are reportedly targeted by nearly half of spike-specific TCRs. Spike-specific TCR breadth and depth both grew after two AZD1222 doses.

The chain links TRBV18 to TRBJ1-2; the match to TRBD1 covers 7 bases. Sequenced material: peripheral blood, taken 28 days after the second AZD1222 dose. This sequence originates from an adult who received the AZD1222 COVID-19 vaccine. This CDR3 reads CASSPRDSYGYTF. CDR3 DNA: TGTGCCAGCTCACCCCGGGACAGCTATGGCTACACCTTC.